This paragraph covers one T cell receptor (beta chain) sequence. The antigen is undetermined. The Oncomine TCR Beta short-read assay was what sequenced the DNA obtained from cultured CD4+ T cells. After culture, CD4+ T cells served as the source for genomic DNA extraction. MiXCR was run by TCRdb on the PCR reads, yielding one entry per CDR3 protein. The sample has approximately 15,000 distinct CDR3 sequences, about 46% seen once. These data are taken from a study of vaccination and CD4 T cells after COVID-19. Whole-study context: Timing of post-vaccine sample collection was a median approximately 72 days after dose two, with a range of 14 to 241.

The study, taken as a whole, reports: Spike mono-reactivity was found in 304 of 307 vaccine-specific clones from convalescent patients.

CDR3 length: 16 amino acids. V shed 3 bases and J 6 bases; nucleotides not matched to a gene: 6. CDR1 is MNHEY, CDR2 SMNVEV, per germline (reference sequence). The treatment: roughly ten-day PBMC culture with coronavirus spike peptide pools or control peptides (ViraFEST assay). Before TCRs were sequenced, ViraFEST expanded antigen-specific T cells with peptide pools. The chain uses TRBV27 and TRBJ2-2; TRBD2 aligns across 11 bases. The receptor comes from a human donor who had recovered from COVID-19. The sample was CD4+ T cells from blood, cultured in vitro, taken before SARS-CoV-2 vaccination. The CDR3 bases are TGTGCCAGCAGTTTGCGGCTAGCGGGGGGATCCGGGGAGCTGTTTTTT. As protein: CASSLRLAGGSGELFF.